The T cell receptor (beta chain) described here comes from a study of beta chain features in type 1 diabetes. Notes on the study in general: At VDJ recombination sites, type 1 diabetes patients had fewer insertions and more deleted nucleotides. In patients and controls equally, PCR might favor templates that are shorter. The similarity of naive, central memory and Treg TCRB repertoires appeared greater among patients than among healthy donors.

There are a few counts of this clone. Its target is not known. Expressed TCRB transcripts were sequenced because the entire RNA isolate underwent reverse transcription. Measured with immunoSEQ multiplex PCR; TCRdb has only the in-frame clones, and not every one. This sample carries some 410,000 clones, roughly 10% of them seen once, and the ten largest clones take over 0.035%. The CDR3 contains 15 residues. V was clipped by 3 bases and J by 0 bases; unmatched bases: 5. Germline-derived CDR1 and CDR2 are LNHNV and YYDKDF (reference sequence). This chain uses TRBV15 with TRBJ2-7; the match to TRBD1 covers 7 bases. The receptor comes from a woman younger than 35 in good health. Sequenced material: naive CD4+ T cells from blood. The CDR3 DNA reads TGTGCCACCAGCAGGAACCGGGACAGCTCCTACGAGCAGTACGTC. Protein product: CATSRNRDSSYEQYV.